Listed below are T cell receptor beta chains from one sample, sequenced in a study of blood T cells in healthy people across ages. TCRdb processed the 5' RACE reads anew with MiXCR; each CDR3 protein has one entry. The sample records 1,500,000 or so distinct CDR3 sequences, approximately 43% being singletons. The sequenced sample was blood. The receptors derive from a woman between 18 and 29 years old in good health. The CDR3 runs from the conserved cysteine through the conserved F or W. The order of the fields is V gene, J gene, D gene, CDR3 length, clone size, CDR3 protein, CDR3 DNA. A D gene is named only where the DNA matches it firmly. Clone size, where shown, is once, few, many, or a class for clones that have expanded.

>TRBV6-1|TRBJ2-1|TRBD2|14|.
CASDEQRGYNEQFF
TGTGCCAGCGATGAACAGCGGGGTTACAATGAGCAGTTCTTC
>TRBV12-3/TRBV12-4|TRBJ1-4|TRBD1|15|few
CASSPQGGFRKKLFF
TGTGCCAGCAGTCCTCAGGGGGGTTTTAGGAAAAAACTGTTTTTT
>TRBV7-8|TRBJ1-5|.|14|.
CASSLYGGDQPQHF
TGTGCCAGCAGCTTATATGGGGGGGATCAGCCCCAGCATTTT
>TRBV2|TRBJ2-7|TRBD1|15|.
CASSLDRGESYEQYF
TGTGCCAGCAGCTTGGACAGGGGAGAATCCTACGAGCAGTACTTC
>TRBV29-1|TRBJ1-2|.|13|.
CSVVPGSAGGYTF
TGCAGCGTTGTCCCCGGGTCCGCGGGTGGCTACACCTTC
>TRBV4-1|TRBJ2-3|.|14|few
CASSRPGTLDTQYF
TGCGCCAGCAGCCGGCCAGGGACACTAGATACGCAGTATTTT
>TRBV28|TRBJ1-1|.|14|.
CASSPLAAGTEAFF
TGTGCCAGCAGCCCCTTGGCCGCGGGCACTGAAGCTTTCTTT
>TRBV28|TRBJ2-2|TRBD2|15|.
CASSFRGSKAGELFF
TGTGCCAGCAGTTTCCGCGGGAGTAAGGCCGGGGAGCTGTTTTTT
>TRBV4-1|TRBJ2-3|.|14|few
CASSLIWDTDTQYF
TGCGCCAGCAGCCTTATATGGGACACAGATACGCAGTATTTT
>TRBV28|TRBJ2-7|TRBD2|14|.
CASSRSSGTYQQYF
TGTGCCAGCAGTCGGTCTAGCGGGACATACCAGCAGTACTTC
>TRBV5-1|TRBJ1-6|.|13|.
CASKGTNNSPLHF
TGCGCCAGCAAAGGGACAAATAATTCACCCCTCCACTTT
>TRBV7-2|TRBJ2-3|.|15|few
CASSKQSEISDTQYF
TGTGCCAGCAGCAAACAATCGGAAATCTCAGATACGCAGTATTTT
>TRBV4-1|TRBJ1-1|.|12|.
CASSQGKAEAFF
TGCGCCAGCAGCCAAGGGAAGGCTGAAGCTTTCTTT
>TRBV7-9|TRBJ1-3|.|14|.
CAGGQRNSGNTIYF
TGTGCCGGAGGGCAGCGGAACTCTGGAAACACCATATATTTT
>TRBV4-1|TRBJ2-1|TRBD1|14|.
CASSQGQGGFEQFF
TGCGCCAGCAGCCAAGGACAGGGGGGTTTCGAGCAGTTCTTC
>TRBV5-1|TRBJ2-4|TRBD1|14|.
CASSLVDREGIQYF
TGCGCCAGCAGCTTAGTAGACAGGGAAGGCATTCAGTACTTC
>TRBV7-2|TRBJ2-1|.|15|few
CASSLGTRSYNEQFF
TGTGCCAGCAGCTTAGGGACCCGTTCCTACAATGAGCAGTTCTTC
>TRBV19|TRBJ1-1|TRBD1|14|.
CASHYGTENTEAFF
TGTGCCAGTCACTACGGGACAGAGAACACTGAAGCTTTCTTT
>TRBV7-2|TRBJ2-1|TRBD2|15|few
CASSQGGSSNNEQFF
TGTGCCAGCAGTCAAGGCGGGAGTTCGAACAATGAGCAGTTCTTC
>TRBV7-9|TRBJ2-1|.|12|few
CASSLAGGGQFF
TGTGCCAGCAGCTTAGCGGGGGGTGGGCAGTTCTTC